This T cell receptor beta chain appears in the sequencing data of a study of cytomegalovirus exposure and HLA in healthy donors. Concerning this clone itself: Its matching antigen is unknown.

Broader study findings: According to a later analysis, TCR clusters from the first cohort tended to co-occur in the approximately 130 validation repertoires.

V shed 0 bases and J 2 bases; nucleotides not matched to a gene: 4. Germline loops: CDR1 SGDLS, CDR2 YYNGEE. This CDR3 has 15 amino acids. Produced via immunoSEQ multiplex PCR; TCRdb's table is partial and in-frame only. This repertoire shows about 360,000 clones, roughly 90% found once; its top ten account for 0.8% to 0.85%. The sample taken for sequencing was PBMCs. The rearrangement joins TRBV9 to TRBJ2-7; 8 bases agree with TRBD2. This receptor was identified in a woman aged 18-29 years in good health and CMV-seronegative. CDR3 sequence (DNA): TGTGCCAGCAGCGTAGGGGCGGGAGGCCCCTACGAGCAGTACTTC. As protein: CASSVGAGGPYEQYF.